The next 28 T cell receptor beta chains were all read from a single sample in a study of blood T cell repertoires in COVID-19. Sequenced by immunoSEQ multiplex PCR; TCRdb stores in-frame clones only, minus some. The data show 25,000 to 30,000 clones, 70% to 90% seen once. The sequencing sample was made of peripheral blood. Receptors were obtained from a human donor in a cohort sampled during active COVID-19.

V usage is TRBV2 and J usage is TRBJ2-1; 7 bases fit TRBD1. Looked up from germline, CDR1 is SNHLY and CDR2 is FYNNEI. Unmatched junction bases numbered 3, after V lost 6 bases and J lost 1 base. This CDR3 region has 14 residues. This CDR3 is CASRGQTSYNEQFF. CDR3 DNA sequence: TGTGCCAGCAGGGGACAGACGTCCTACAATGAGCAGTTCTTC. Complete variable domain (other parts from reference TRBV2 and TRBJ2-1): EPEVTQTPSHQVTQMGQEVILRCVPISNHLYFYWYRQILGQKVEFLVSFYNNEISEKSEIFDDQFSVERPDGSNFTLKIRSTKLEDSAMYFCASRGQTSYNEQFFGPGTRLTVL.

This clone was seen just once. V gene TRBV6-2 or TRBV6-3 combines with J gene TRBJ2-7; D possibly corresponds to TRBD1 (5 bases). Deletions cut 3 bases from V and 2 bases from J, with 11 bases between. The V gene's germline CDR1 is MNHEY and CDR2 SVGEGT. The CDR3 sequence is 14 residues long. CDR3 protein: CASSYLTETYEQYF. CDR3 sequence (DNA): TGTGCCAGCAGTTATCTGACAGAAACCTACGAGCAGTACTTC.

The chain joins TRBV5-1 to TRBJ2-1; unclear D gene. The ends were cut back, 6 bases at V and 8 bases at J, with 15 bases in the middle. This CDR3 contains 13 residues. Germline-derived CDR1 and CDR2 are SGHRS and YFSETQ. CDR3 sequence reads: CASKVAHEDEQFF. CDR3 coding DNA: TGCGCCAGCAAGGTAGCCCATGAGGATGAGCAGTTCTTC.

CDR3 amino acids: CASSAYIEQGTDSNQPQHF. The CDR3, as DNA: TGTGCCAGCAGTGCGTATATCGAACAGGGGACGGATAGCAATCAGCCCCAGCATTTT. The V gene is TRBV6-1, the J gene TRBJ1-5; 7 bases are a match to TRBD1. Trimming removed 4 bases from V and 0 bases from J; junction bases left unmatched: 15. The germline CDR1 and CDR2 sequences are MNHNS and SASEGT. The CDR3 extends over 19 amino acids.

In this sample, this clone turned up once. The V gene is TRBV29-1, the J gene TRBJ2-3; TRBD2 matches 9 bases. The CDR3 sequence is 14 residues long. Germline CDR1 and CDR2: SQVTM and ANQGSEA. V trimming: 7 bases; J trimming: 2 bases; junction bases outside the gene matches: 7. CDR3: CSGEAGGNTDTQYF. In DNA form, the CDR3 reads TGCAGCGGGGAAGCGGGAGGAAACACAGATACGCAGTATTTT.

The chain employs TRBV27 and TRBJ1-4; D is ambiguous. V was cut by 4 bases and J by 5 bases, with 11 bases left in between. The germline V gene encodes CDR1 MNHEY and CDR2 SMNVEV (reference sequence). The CDR3 runs to 14 residues. The CDR3 is CASSSAGFNEKLFF. CDR3 nucleotide sequence: TGTGCCAGCAGTTCGGCGGGTTTCAATGAAAAACTGTTTTTT.

J is TRBJ2-5 and V is TRBV4-1, with 7 bases matching TRBD2. V dropped 1 base and J dropped 5; count of bases not matched to a gene: 4. CDR3 length equals 14 residues. In germline, CDR1 is MGHRA, CDR2 YSYEKL. CDR3: CASSQGVGGETQYF. Written as DNA, the CDR3 is TGCGCCAGCAGCCAAGGGGTCGGGGGGGAGACCCAGTACTTC.

V gene TRBV9 combines with J gene TRBJ2-2, with 7 bases aligning to TRBD2. The CDR3 is made up of 16 amino acids. With V trimmed by 1 base and J by 2 bases, 5 bases remained unmatched. The germline V gene has CDR1 SGDLS and CDR2 YYNGEE. The DNA of the CDR3 is TGTGCCAGCAGCGTATTGTCTAGCGGAAACACCGGGGAGCTGTTTTTT. Residues: CASSVLSSGNTGELFF. Full variable domain (rest looked up from reference TRBV9 and TRBJ2-2): DSGVTQTPKHLITATGQRVTLRCSPRSGDLSVYWYQQSLDQGLQFLIQYYNGEERAKGNILERFSAQQFPDLHSELNLSSLELGDSALYFCASSVLSSGNTGELFFGEGSRLTVL.

The chain uses TRBV6-5 and TRBJ2-6; unclear D gene. The CDR3 has 15 amino acids. Trimming cost V 4 bases and J 0 bases, with 7 bases left between them. Looked up from germline, CDR1 is MNHEY and CDR2 is SVGAGI. The chain's CDR3 is CASSSLYSGANVLTF. DNA of the CDR3: TGTGCCAGCAGTTCGCTATACTCTGGGGCCAACGTCCTGACTTTC.

This clone was seen just once. This chain connects TRBV4-1 to TRBJ1-4; D is uncertain. V was trimmed by 0 bases and J by 6 bases, leaving 14 bases between them. In germline, CDR1 is MGHRA, CDR2 YSYEKL. The CDR3 contains 16 residues. DNA for the CDR3: TGCGCCAGCAGCCAAGATCAGGCCTTAACCTATGAAAAACTGTTTTTT. It encodes CASSQDQALTYEKLFF.

The chain joins TRBV5-6 to TRBJ2-7, with 9 bases lining up with TRBD1. Trimming removed 4 bases from V and 2 bases from J; junction bases left unmatched: 16. The CDR3 sequence is 18 residues long. CDR1 is SGHDT and CDR2 is YYEEEE in the germline V gene. The CDR3 nucleotides are TGTGCCAGCAGCCAGACCGGGACAGGGTTTTACCCTACCTACGAGCAGTACTTC. Amino acid sequence: CASSQTGTGFYPTYEQYF.

This sequence joins TRBV18 and TRBJ1-1; possibly TRBD1 for D (6 bases). The germline gives CDR1 KGHSH, CDR2 LQKENI. This CDR3 is built from 11 residues. The V gene lost 5 bases and the J gene lost 11 bases, with 12 bases spanning the gap. CDR3 DNA: TGTGCCAGCTCAATAGATAGGGGGGCTTTCTTT. Protein product: CASSIDRGAFF.

This clone appeared a single time. The chain joins TRBV7-6 to TRBJ2-6; D may be TRBD2 (6 bases). Deletions cut 3 bases from V and 0 bases from J, with 18 bases between. The CDR3 has 19 residues. CDR1 SGHVS and CDR2 FNYEAQ come from the germline V gene. In nucleotides, the CDR3 is TGTGCCAGCAGCTTGCTGGGACTTTCACTCTTCTCTGGGGCCAACGTCCTGACTTTC. It translates to CASSLLGLSLFSGANVLTF.

The rearrangement uses TRBV2 and TRBJ1-1; D unresolved. Germline V lookup: CDR1 SNHLY, CDR2 FYNNEI. This CDR3 has 15 residues. The V end lost 3 bases, the J end lost 0 bases, and 11 bases lay between the germline ends. Written as DNA, the CDR3 is TGTGCCAGCAGTGATAGATCAGGAATGAACACTGAAGCTTTCTTT. Its protein product is CASSDRSGMNTEAFF.

The chain joins TRBV28 to TRBJ1-5; 7 nucleotides line up with TRBD1. Trimming cost V 7 bases and J 1 base; bases outside gene matches: 10. CDR3 length: 16 amino acids. Germline CDR1 and CDR2: MDHEN and SYDVKM. In DNA form, the CDR3 reads TGTGCCAGCATCAAGACGACAGGGAGCAGCAATCAGCCCCAGCATTTT. Its protein is CASIKTTGSSNQPQHF.

This chain connects TRBV18 to TRBJ1-1; a weak D match, TRBD1 (5 bases). This CDR3 has 16 amino acids. Germline loops: CDR1 KGHSH, CDR2 LQKENI. The V end was cut by 6 bases, the J end by 1 base, with 18 bases between. The chain's CDR3 is CASSQTAGYGNTEAFF. The CDR3 bases are TGTGCCAGCTCCCAAACGGCAGGGTACGGGAACACTGAAGCTTTCTTT.

The chain combines TRBV7-3 with TRBJ1-2, with D possibly being TRBD1 (5 bases). V dropped 2 bases and J dropped 2 bases, with 12 bases sitting between them. The CDR3 has 15 residues. Per germline, CDR1 SGHTA and CDR2 FQGTGA. The DNA for the CDR3 is TGTGCCAGCAGCTTAGACAGCTCCACAAACTATGGCTACACCTTC. It translates to CASSLDSSTNYGYTF.

This chain joins TRBV29-1 and TRBJ2-5, with TRBD1 identical over 7 bases. Germline assignment: CDR1 SQVTM and CDR2 ANQGSEA. CDR3 length: 15 residues. J was trimmed by 2 bases and V by 4 bases; bases with no gene match: 10. The CDR3: CSVGKIGTEQETQYF. CDR3 in DNA: TGCAGCGTTGGCAAAATCGGGACAGAACAAGAGACCCAGTACTTC.

V gene TRBV3-1 (or the pseudogene TRBV3-2) combines with J gene TRBJ2-7; D not resolved. The CDR3 runs to 14 residues. Trimming cost V 4 bases and J 2 bases, with 12 bases left between them. Germline CDR1 reads LGHDT; CDR2 reads YNNKEL (reference sequence). The CDR3 is CASSLTERTYEQYF. The CDR3, as DNA: TGTGCCAGCAGCCTCACAGAACGTACCTACGAGCAGTACTTC.

This chain links TRBV7-9 with TRBJ2-2; a possible D gene is TRBD2 (6 bases). CDR3 length: 17 amino acids. V was clipped by 2 bases and J by 5 bases, with 18 bases between them. The germline CDR1 and CDR2 sequences are SEHNR and FQNEAQ (reference sequence). The CDR3 DNA sequence: TGTGCCAGCAGCTTATGGAGGGAAGCTCCTCGAACCGGGGAGCTGTTTTTT. Amino acids: CASSLWREAPRTGELFF.

The V gene is TRBV15, the J gene TRBJ2-7, with D possibly matching TRBD2 (5 bases). CDR1 is LNHNV, CDR2 YYDKDF, per germline (reference sequence). Between the trimmed V and J ends, which lost 0 bases and 6 bases, there was a span of 12 bases. The CDR3 runs to 14 residues. CDR3 protein: CATSRDTEDGEQYF. CDR3 nucleotide sequence: TGTGCCACCAGCAGAGATACGGAGGACGGCGAGCAGTACTTC.

This sequence joins TRBV1 and TRBJ1-3. TRBV1 is a listed pseudogene. The CDR3 consists of 13 residues. This CDR3 is CTSSQDRGDTIYF. CDR3 DNA: TGCACCAGCAGCCAAGATCGGGGGGACACCATATATTTT.

V and J are TRBV6-6 and TRBJ2-6; 10 bases agree with TRBD2. V trimming: 5 bases; J trimming: 0 bases; junction bases outside the gene matches: 4. Germline CDR1 reads MNHNY; CDR2 reads SVGAGI (reference sequence). The CDR3 is 17 residues long. The CDR3 loop reads CASSRLAGRSGANVLTF. CDR3 nucleotide sequence: TGTGCCAGCAGTCGACTAGCGGGCCGCTCTGGGGCCAACGTCCTGACTTTC.

The V call is TRBV10-2, the J call TRBJ1-6, with D unresolved. Trimming shortened V by 11 bases and J by 7 bases, and 21 bases separated the two germline ends. The germline gives CDR1 WSHSY, CDR2 SAAADI. The CDR3 consists of 15 residues. In DNA form, the CDR3 reads TGCGCCCCCGGGGAAAGGGAGCGGAAGAATTCACCCCTCCACTTT. Encoded protein: CAPGERERKNSPLHF.

This chain links TRBV5-4 with TRBJ1-3, with D tentatively TRBD1 (6 bases). The germline V and J ends were trimmed by 0 bases and 0 bases, with 10 bases remaining between them. The CDR3 is made up of 16 amino acids. In germline, CDR1 is SGHNT, CDR2 YYREEE (reference sequence). The CDR3 here is CASSLGGGSSGNTIYF. As DNA, the CDR3 is TGTGCCAGCAGCTTGGGGGGGGGCAGCTCTGGAAACACCATATATTTT.

V usage is TRBV6-4 and J usage is TRBJ1-6; perhaps TRBD1 as D (5 bases). The CDR3 spans 20 residues. Germline loops: CDR1 MRHNA, CDR2 SNTAGT. Trimming removed 2 bases at V and 10 bases at J, with 30 bases between. CDR3 DNA: TGTGCCAGCAGTGACGGTACCATCCGGGCCACCCAAGGGGATAGGTCACCCCTCCACTTT. It codes for CASSDGTIRATQGDRSPLHF.

This sequence joins TRBV2 and TRBJ2-3; 7 bases are a match to TRBD1. Germline CDR1 SNHLY, CDR2 FYNNEI. Trimming cost V 0 bases and J 3 bases; bases outside gene matches: 9. The CDR3 contains 17 residues. Here the CDR3 reads CASSEALTGVRTDTQYF. CDR3 DNA sequence: TGTGCCAGCAGTGAAGCACTAACAGGGGTTCGAACAGATACGCAGTATTTT.

V gene TRBV15 combines with J gene TRBJ2-5, with D possibly matching TRBD2 (6 bases). The V and J ends lost 1 base and 4 bases respectively, with 13 bases between them. This CDR3 region has 15 residues. Germline assignment: CDR1 LNHNV and CDR2 YYDKDF (reference sequence). The DNA of the CDR3 is TGTGCCACCAGCAGAGGGGCGGAGGGCCGAGAGACCCAGTACTTC. Protein product: CATSRGAEGRETQYF. Looking up the rest from reference TRBV15 and TRBJ2-5 gives the full variable domain: DAMVIQNPRYQVTQFGKPVTLSCSQTLNHNVMYWYQQKSSQAPKLLFHYYDKDFNNEADTPDNFQSRRPNTSFCFLDIRSPGLGDTAMYLCATSRGAEGRETQYFGPGTRLLVL.